These 14 T cell receptor beta chains share one sample of origin, sequenced in a study of blood T cell repertoires in COVID-19. Profiling relied on immunoSEQ multiplex PCR, and the TCRdb table lists in-frame clones only, not all of them. The data show about 170,000 clones, approximately 85% seen once. Sequencing used peripheral blood. These receptors were taken from a man between 60 and 70 years old who had recovered from COVID-19.

This rearrangement joins TRBV6-5 to TRBJ1-5; D is ambiguous. CDR1 is MNHEY and CDR2 is SVGAGI in the germline V gene. The V end lost 7 bases, the J end lost 5 bases, and 12 bases lay between the germline ends. This CDR3 contains 13 residues. CDR3 in amino acids: CASTTVVDQPQHF. The CDR3, as DNA: TGTGCCAGCACCACAGTCGTGGATCAGCCCCAGCATTTT.

The CDR3 region is CASSQTAAQETQYF. The CDR3 DNA reads TGTGCCAGCAGCCAGACAGCTGCACAAGAGACCCAGTACTTC. The chain uses TRBV3-1 (or the pseudogene TRBV3-2) and TRBJ2-5, with D perhaps TRBD1 (5 bases). The CDR3 consists of 14 residues. Trimming took off 3 bases at V and 2 bases at J, with 10 bases between the two ends. Germline-derived CDR1 and CDR2 are LGHDT and YNNKEL (reference sequence).

This clone appeared many times. The rearrangement links TRBV7-8 to TRBJ1-1; 9 bases are shared with TRBD1. This CDR3 spans 14 amino acids. CDR1 SGHVS and CDR2 FQNEAQ come from the germline V gene. The V gene end was trimmed by 5 bases and the J gene end by 3 bases; junction bases not matched to a gene: 4. The CDR3 spells CASSAWTGDTEAFF. The CDR3 nucleotides are TGTGCCAGCAGCGCGTGGACAGGGGACACTGAAGCTTTCTTT.

The chain joins TRBV18 to TRBJ1-4, with D perhaps matching TRBD1 (6 bases). The CDR3 spans 17 residues. Germline-derived CDR1 and CDR2 are KGHSH and LQKENI. Trimming stripped 1 base from V and 8 bases from J, with 20 bases between. This CDR3 is CASSPLYVQGVEEKLFF. The CDR3 DNA reads TGTGCCAGCTCACCACTTTATGTACAGGGTGTAGAGGAAAAACTGTTTTTT.

The CDR3 bases are TGTGCCAGCAGTGAACAGGGGTTTGGGACTGAAGCTTTCTTT. It yields the protein CASSEQGFGTEAFF. V usage is TRBV2 and J usage is TRBJ1-1, with a possible D match to TRBD1 (6 bases). V lost 2 bases and J 5 bases, leaving 12 bases between the germline ends. This CDR3 contains 14 residues. The germline CDR1 and CDR2 sequences are SNHLY and FYNNEI.

The chain links TRBV5-1 to TRBJ1-2; 7 bases match TRBD1. Germline loops: CDR1 SGHRS, CDR2 YFSETQ. The CDR3 consists of 13 residues. The V and J ends lost 0 bases and 7 bases, in that order; junction bases with no gene match: 3. The CDR3 sequence is CASSLGDRAGYTF. In DNA form, the CDR3 reads TGCGCCAGCAGCTTGGGTGACAGGGCTGGCTACACCTTC.

This clone was counted between two and nine times. This chain uses TRBV6-5 with TRBJ1-2; D uncertain. V was trimmed by 0 bases and J by 4 bases, leaving 15 bases between them. The CDR3 runs to 16 residues. Germline V CDR1 and CDR2: MNHEY, SVGAGI. This CDR3 reads CASSYSGQVIFYGYTF. As DNA, the CDR3 is TGTGCCAGCAGTTACTCGGGTCAGGTTATCTTCTATGGCTACACCTTC.

The gene calls are TRBV5-1 and TRBJ1-1; D gene unclear. The CDR3 is made up of 14 amino acids. V lost 0 bases to trimming and J lost 1 base, with 7 bases between them. The germline V gene encodes CDR1 SGHRS and CDR2 YFSETQ. The CDR3 is CASSLVPRNTEAFF. For the CDR3, the DNA is TGCGCCAGCAGCTTGGTCCCCAGGAACACTGAAGCTTTCTTT.

Turning to this clone: This CDR3 is also generated by other DNA sequences in the sample. The chain has TRBV6-5 and TRBJ2-7; TRBD2 agrees at 8 bases. Germline CDR1 MNHEY, CDR2 SVGAGI. The V and J ends lost 6 bases and 3 bases, in that order; junction bases with no gene match: 4. This CDR3 contains 13 residues. The CDR3 loop is CASRAGTSYEQYF. The DNA of the CDR3 is TGTGCCAGCAGGGCCGGGACTAGCTACGAGCAGTACTTC.

With regard to this clone: At the DNA level, this CDR3 is encoded by other sequences in the same sample as well. The chain has TRBV19 and TRBJ2-5, with D possibly matching TRBD2 (6 bases). V shed 5 bases and J shed 5 bases, with 12 bases lying between them. The CDR3 length is 13 residues. CDR1 is LNHDA, CDR2 SQIVND, per germline (reference sequence). The CDR3 region has the DNA TGTGCCAGTAGTGTACGGGACTCCGAGACCCAGTACTTC. Amino acid sequence: CASSVRDSETQYF.

This chain connects TRBV7-8 to TRBJ2-7; 9 bases are shared with TRBD1. The germline V gene encodes CDR1 SGHVS and CDR2 FQNEAQ. The CDR3 length is 13 residues. V lost 5 bases and J lost 3; bases outside the gene matches: 2. CDR3 bases: TGTGCCAGCAGCGGGACAGGGCACTACGAGCAGTACTTC. As protein: CASSGTGHYEQYF.

The chain couples TRBV4-3 to TRBJ1-6; TRBD1 agrees at 9 bases. CDR3 size: 21 residues. J was trimmed by 7 bases and V by 2 bases; bases with no gene match: 21. Germline values: CDR1 LGHNA, CDR2 YSLEER. The CDR3 region is CASSQSTYSAIGTGNNSPLHF. The CDR3 bases are TGCGCCAGCAGCCAATCAACCTATTCGGCTATCGGGACAGGGAACAATTCACCCCTCCACTTT.

This clone appeared once. V usage is TRBV19 and J usage is TRBJ2-2, with 12 bases lining up with TRBD2. There are 16 residues in the CDR3. Germline assignment: CDR1 LNHDA and CDR2 SQIVND (reference sequence). V lost 5 bases and J lost 4; bases outside the gene matches: 5. CDR3 nucleotide sequence: TGTGCCAGTAGTCTCACTAGCGGGGGGCTCACCGGGGAGCTGTTTTTT. Translated: CASSLTSGGLTGELFF.

The CDR3 sequence is CASRPSLSGGTEAFF. CDR3 nucleotide sequence: TGTGCCAGCAGGCCTAGTCTTTCAGGGGGCACTGAAGCTTTCTTT. The chain joins TRBV7-9 to TRBJ1-1, with 7 nucleotides matching TRBD1. There are 15 residues in the CDR3. The germline V gene has CDR1 SEHNR and CDR2 FQNEAQ (reference sequence). V was clipped by 6 bases and J by 4 bases; unmatched bases: 11.